This TCR beta chain appears in the sequencing data of a study of blood T cell repertoires in COVID-19. Looking at the study overall: COVID-19 samples, acute and convalescent, were from the United States, Italy and Spain.

Sequencing was performed with immunoSEQ multiplex PCR; in TCRdb, only in-frame clones are kept and a portion is missing. This sample has around 130,000 clones, with 86% found just once. Germline CDR1 is SNHLY and CDR2 is FYNNEI. Between the trimmed V and J ends, which lost 4 bases and 7 bases, there was a span of 10 bases. The CDR3 totals 12 residues. Input material: peripheral blood. The receptor was derived from a woman aged 50 to 60 who had recovered from COVID-19. This chain links TRBV2 with TRBJ1-2; no reliable D call. The CDR3 DNA reads as TGTGCCAGCAGTGTTGGATGGGCTGGCTACACCTTC. As protein: CASSVGWAGYTF. The full variable domain, completed using reference TRBV2 and TRBJ1-2, is EPEVTQTPSHQVTQMGQEVILRCVPISNHLYFYWYRQILGQKVEFLVSFYNNEISEKSEIFDDQFSVERPDGSNFTLKIRSTKLEDSAMYFCASSVGWAGYTFGSGTRLTVV.